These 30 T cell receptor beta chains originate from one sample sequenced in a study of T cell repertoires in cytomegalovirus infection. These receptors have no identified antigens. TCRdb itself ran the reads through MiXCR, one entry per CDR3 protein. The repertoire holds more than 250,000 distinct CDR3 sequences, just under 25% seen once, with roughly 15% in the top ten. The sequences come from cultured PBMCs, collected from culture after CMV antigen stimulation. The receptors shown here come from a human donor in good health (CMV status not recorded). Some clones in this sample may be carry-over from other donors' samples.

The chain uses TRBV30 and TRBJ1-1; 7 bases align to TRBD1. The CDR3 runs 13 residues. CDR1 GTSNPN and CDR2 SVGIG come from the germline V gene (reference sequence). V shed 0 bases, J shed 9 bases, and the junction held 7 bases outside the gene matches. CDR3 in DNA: TGTGCCTGGAGTGTTCAAGGGGGCTCGAAAGCTTTCTTT. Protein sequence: CAWSVQGGSKAFF.

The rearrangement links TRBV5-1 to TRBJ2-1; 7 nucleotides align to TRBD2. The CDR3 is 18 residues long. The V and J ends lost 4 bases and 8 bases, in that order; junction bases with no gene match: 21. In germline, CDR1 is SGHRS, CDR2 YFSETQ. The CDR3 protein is CASSPWGGSATSRHEQFF. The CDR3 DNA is TGCGCCAGCAGCCCGTGGGGCGGGAGCGCAACTTCTCGGCATGAGCAGTTCTTC.

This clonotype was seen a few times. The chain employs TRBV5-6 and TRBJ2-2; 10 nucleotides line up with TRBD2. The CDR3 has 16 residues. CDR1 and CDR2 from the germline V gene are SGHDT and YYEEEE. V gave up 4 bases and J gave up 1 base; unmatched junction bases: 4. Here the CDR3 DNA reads TGTGCCAGCAGCCTGGGACTAGCGATGAACACCGGGGAGCTGTTTTTT. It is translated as CASSLGLAMNTGELFF.

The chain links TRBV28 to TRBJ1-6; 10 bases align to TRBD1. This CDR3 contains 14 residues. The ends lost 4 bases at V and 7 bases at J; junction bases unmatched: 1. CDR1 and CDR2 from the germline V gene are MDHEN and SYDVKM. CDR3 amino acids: CASSWDRGNSPLHF. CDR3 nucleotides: TGTGCCAGCAGTTGGGACAGGGGAAATTCACCCCTCCACTTT.

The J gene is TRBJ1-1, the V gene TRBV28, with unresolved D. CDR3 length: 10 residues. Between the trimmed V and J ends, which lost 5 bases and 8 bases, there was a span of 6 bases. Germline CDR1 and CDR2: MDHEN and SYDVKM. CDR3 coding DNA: TGTGCCAGCAGTGGGCGGGAAGCTTTCTTT. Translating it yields CASSGREAFF. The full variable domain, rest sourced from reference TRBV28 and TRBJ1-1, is DVKVTQSSRYLVKRTGEKVFLECVQDMDHENMFWYRQDPGLGLRLIYFSYDVKMKEKGDIPEGYSVSREKKERFSLILESASTNQTSMYLCASSGREAFFGQGTRLTVV.

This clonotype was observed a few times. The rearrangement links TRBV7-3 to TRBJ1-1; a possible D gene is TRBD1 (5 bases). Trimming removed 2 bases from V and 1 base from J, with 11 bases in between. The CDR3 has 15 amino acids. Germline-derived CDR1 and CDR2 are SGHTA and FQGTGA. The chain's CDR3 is CASSLFEGPNTEAFF. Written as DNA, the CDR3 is TGTGCCAGCAGCTTATTTGAGGGGCCGAACACTGAAGCTTTCTTT.

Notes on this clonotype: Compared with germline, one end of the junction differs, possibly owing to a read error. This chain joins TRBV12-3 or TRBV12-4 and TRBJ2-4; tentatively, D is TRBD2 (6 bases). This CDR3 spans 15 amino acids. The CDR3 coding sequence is TGTGCCGGCAGTTCGTATGAGGGCGGGGCGAACATTCAGTACTTC. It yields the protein CAGSSYEGGANIQYF.

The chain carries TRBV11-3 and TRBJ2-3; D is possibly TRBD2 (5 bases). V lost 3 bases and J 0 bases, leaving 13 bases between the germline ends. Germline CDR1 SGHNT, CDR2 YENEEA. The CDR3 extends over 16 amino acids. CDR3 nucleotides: TGTGCCAGCAGCTTTAGAGCTGGACTCAGCACAGATACGCAGTATTTT. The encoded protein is CASSFRAGLSTDTQYF.

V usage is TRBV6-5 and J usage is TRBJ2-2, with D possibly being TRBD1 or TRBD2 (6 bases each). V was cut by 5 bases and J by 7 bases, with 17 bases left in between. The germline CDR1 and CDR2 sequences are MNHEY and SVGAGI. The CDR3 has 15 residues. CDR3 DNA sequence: TGTGCCAGCAGTCCAAACAAGGGGGGAGACGGGGAGCTGTTTTTT. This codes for CASSPNKGGDGELFF.

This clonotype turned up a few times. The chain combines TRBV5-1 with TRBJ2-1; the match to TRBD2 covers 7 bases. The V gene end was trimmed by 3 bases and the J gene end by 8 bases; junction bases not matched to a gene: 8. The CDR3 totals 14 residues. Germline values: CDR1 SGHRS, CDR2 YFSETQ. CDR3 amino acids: CASSWREWKDEQFF. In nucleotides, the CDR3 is TGCGCCAGCAGCTGGCGGGAGTGGAAGGATGAGCAGTTCTTC. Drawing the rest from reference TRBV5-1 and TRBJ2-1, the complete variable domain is KAGVTQTPRYLIKTRGQQVTLSCSPISGHRSVSWYQQTPGQGLQFLFEYFSETQRNKGNFPGRFSGRQFSNSRSEMNVSTLELGDSALYLCASSWREWKDEQFFGPGTRLTVL.

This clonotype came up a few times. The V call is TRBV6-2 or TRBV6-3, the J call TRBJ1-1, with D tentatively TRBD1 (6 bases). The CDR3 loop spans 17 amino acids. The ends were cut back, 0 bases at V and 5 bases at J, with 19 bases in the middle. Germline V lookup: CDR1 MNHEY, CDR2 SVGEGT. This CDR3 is CASSYSRHSLRGTEAFF. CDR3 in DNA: TGTGCCAGCAGTTACTCGAGGCACAGCCTTAGGGGGACTGAAGCTTTCTTT.

For the CDR3, the DNA is TGTGCCAGCAGTGAAGCGGCAGGGGGTCCAGATACGCAGTATTTT. Translating gives CASSEAAGGPDTQYF. The rearrangement links TRBV2 to TRBJ2-3; 7 bases agree with TRBD1. Germline CDR1 reads SNHLY; CDR2 reads FYNNEI. The trim removed 0 bases at V and 4 bases at J, leaving 4 bases unmatched. The CDR3 contains 15 residues.

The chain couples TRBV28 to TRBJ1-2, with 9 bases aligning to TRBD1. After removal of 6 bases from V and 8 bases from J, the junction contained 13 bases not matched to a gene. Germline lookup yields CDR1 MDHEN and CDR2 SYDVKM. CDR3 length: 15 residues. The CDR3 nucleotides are TGTGCCAGCAGAGTAACAGGGGGCGGACCGGAAGGCTACACCTTC. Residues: CASRVTGGGPEGYTF.

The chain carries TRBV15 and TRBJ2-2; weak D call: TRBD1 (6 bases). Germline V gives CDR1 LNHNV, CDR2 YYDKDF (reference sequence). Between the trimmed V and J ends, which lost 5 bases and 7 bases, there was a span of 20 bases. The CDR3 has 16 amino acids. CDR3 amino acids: CATSSPGDRSVGELFF. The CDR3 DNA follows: TGTGCCACCAGCTCCCCCGGTGACAGGAGTGTCGGGGAGCTGTTTTTT.

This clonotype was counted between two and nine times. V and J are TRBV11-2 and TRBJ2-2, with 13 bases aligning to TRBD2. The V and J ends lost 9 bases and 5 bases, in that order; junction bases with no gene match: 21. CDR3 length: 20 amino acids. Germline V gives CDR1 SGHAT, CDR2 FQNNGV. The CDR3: CASKLTGTSGRASRTGELFF. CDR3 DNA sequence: TGTGCCAGTAAACTGACAGGAACTAGCGGGAGGGCATCTCGGACCGGGGAGCTGTTTTTT.

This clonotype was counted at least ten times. CDR3 region: CASSWGLAADTQYF. The CDR3 DNA sequence: TGTGCCAGCAGCTGGGGACTAGCCGCAGATACGCAGTATTTT. V is TRBV7-2 and J is TRBJ2-3, with TRBD2 identical over 9 bases. The J segment lost 4 bases and the V segment lost 4 bases, leaving 3 bases of the junction unmatched. There are 14 residues in the CDR3. Germline V lookup: CDR1 SGHTA, CDR2 FQGNSA.

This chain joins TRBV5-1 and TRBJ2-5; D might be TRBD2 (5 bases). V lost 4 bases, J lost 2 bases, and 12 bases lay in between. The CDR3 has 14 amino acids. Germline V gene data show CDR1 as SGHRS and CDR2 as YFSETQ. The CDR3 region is CASSVTGKQETQYF. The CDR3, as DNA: TGCGCCAGCAGCGTAACCGGGAAACAAGAGACCCAGTACTTC.

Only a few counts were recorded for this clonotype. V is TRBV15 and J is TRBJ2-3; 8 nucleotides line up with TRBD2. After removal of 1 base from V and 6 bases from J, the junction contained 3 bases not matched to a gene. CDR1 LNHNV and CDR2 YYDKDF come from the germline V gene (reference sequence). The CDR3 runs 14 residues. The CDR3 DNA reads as TGTGCCACCAGCAGAGTGACTAGCGTCGATACGCAGTATTTT. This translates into CATSRVTSVDTQYF.

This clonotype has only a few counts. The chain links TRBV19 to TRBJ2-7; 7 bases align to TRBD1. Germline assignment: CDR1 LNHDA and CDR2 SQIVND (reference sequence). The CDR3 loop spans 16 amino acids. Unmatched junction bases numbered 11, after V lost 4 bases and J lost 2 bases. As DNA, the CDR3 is TGTGCCAGTAGTAATCCAACCGGGACAGACCCCTACGAGCAGTACTTC. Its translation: CASSNPTGTDPYEQYF.

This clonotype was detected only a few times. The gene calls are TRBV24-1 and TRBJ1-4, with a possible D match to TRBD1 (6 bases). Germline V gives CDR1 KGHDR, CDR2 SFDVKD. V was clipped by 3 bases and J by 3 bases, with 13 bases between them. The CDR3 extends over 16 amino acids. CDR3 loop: CATSDAAGVANEKLFF. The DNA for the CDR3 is TGTGCCACCAGTGATGCCGCAGGGGTAGCTAATGAAAAACTGTTTTTT.

The CDR3 region is CSARDFGTFGEETQYF. The DNA of the CDR3 is TGCAGTGCTAGAGATTTCGGGACATTCGGCGAAGAGACCCAGTACTTC. V usage is TRBV20-1 and J usage is TRBJ2-5; perhaps TRBD1 as D (6 bases). Germline lookup yields CDR1 DFQATT and CDR2 SNEGSKA (reference sequence). V shed 0 bases and J shed 3 bases, with 17 bases lying between them. There are 16 residues in the CDR3.

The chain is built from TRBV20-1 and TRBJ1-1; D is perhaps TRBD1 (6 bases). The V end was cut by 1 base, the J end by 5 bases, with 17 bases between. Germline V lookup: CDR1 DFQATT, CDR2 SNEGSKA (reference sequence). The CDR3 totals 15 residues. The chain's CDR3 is CSARARRGAFTEAFF. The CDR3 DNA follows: TGCAGTGCTAGAGCTCGCAGGGGTGCGTTTACTGAAGCTTTCTTT.

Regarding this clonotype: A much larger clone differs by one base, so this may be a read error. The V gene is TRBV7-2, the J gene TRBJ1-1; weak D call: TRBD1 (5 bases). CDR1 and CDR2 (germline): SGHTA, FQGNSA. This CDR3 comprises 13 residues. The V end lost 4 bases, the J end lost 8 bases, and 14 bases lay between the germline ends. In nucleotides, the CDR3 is TGTGCCAGCAGCTCGAGACAGAGGGCCGAAGCTTTCTTT. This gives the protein CASSSRQRAEAFF.

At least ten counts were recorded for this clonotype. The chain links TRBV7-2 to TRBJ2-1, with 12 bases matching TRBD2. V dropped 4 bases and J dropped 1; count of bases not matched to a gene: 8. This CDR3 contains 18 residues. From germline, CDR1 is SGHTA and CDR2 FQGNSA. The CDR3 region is CASSSGLAGLGSYNEQFF. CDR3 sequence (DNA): TGTGCCAGCAGCTCGGGACTAGCGGGCCTAGGATCCTACAATGAGCAGTTCTTC.

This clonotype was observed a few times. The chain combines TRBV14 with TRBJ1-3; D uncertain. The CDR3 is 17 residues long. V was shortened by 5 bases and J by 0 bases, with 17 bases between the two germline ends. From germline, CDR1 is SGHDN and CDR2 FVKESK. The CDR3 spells CASSGRHGNFSGNTIYF. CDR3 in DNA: TGTGCCAGCAGCGGGCGTCACGGCAACTTCTCTGGAAACACCATATATTTT.

The CDR3 here is CASSLRTSGSRGRETQYF. The CDR3 region has the DNA TGTGCCAGCAGCCTTCGGACTAGCGGGAGTCGAGGAAGAGAGACCCAGTACTTC. V is TRBV4-2 and J is TRBJ2-5; 13 bases line up with TRBD2. The CDR3 length is 18 residues. The germline CDR1 and CDR2 sequences are LGHNA and YNFKEQ. The J segment lost 4 bases and the V segment lost 4 bases, leaving 12 bases of the junction unmatched.

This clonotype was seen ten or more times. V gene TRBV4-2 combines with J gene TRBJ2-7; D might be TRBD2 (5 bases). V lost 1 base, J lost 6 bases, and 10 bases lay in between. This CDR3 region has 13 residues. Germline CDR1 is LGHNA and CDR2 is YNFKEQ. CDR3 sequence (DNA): TGTGCCAGCAGCCAAGGGACTCTGAGCGAGCAGTACTTC. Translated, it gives CASSQGTLSEQYF.

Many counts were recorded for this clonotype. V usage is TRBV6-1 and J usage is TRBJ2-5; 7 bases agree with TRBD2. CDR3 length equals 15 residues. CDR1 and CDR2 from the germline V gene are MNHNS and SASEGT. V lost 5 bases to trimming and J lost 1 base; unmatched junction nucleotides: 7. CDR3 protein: CASSLGGGTQETQYF. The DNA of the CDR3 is TGTGCCAGCAGTTTAGGCGGGGGAACCCAAGAGACCCAGTACTTC.

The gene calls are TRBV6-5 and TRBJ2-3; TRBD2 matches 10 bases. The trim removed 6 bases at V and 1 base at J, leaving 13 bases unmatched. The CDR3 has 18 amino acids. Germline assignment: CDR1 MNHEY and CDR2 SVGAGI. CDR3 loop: CASSWEVAGGVGTDTQYF. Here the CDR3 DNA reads TGTGCCAGCAGCTGGGAGGTAGCGGGAGGAGTCGGCACAGATACGCAGTATTTT.

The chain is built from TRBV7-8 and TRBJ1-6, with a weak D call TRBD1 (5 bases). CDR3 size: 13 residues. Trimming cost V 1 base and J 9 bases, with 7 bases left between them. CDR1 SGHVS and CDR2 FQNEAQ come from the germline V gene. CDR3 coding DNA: TGTGCCAGCAGCTTAGTGGGGGGTTCACCCCTCCACTTT. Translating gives CASSLVGGSPLHF.